A selection of T cell receptor beta chains follows, all from one sample in a study of T-cell reconstitution after alpha-beta-depleted transplantation in children. TCRdb reprocessed the PCR reads with MiXCR, giving one entry per CDR3 protein. The sample has a few hundred thousand distinct CDR3 sequences; approximately 12% are singletons. The sequencing here drew on PBMCs from the stem cell graft donor, taken from the stem cell graft. The receptors originated from a human donor who donated a stem cell graft to a child with combined immunodeficiency. The CDR3 runs from the conserved cysteine through the conserved F or W. Fields, in order: J gene, D gene, V gene, clone size, CDR3 DNA, CDR3 protein. A D gene is named only where the DNA matches it firmly. Part of the rows lack a size; the others show once, few, many or a class for expanded clones.

J gene: TRBJ2-7; D gene: TRBD2; V gene: TRBV12-3/TRBV12-4; clone size: few; CDR3 DNA: TGTGCCAGCAGTGCCGCACTAGCGGGAGGGTGGTACGAGCAGTACTTC; CDR3 protein: CASSAALAGGWYEQYF
J gene: TRBJ1-5; D gene: .; V gene: TRBV6-1; clone size: .; CDR3 DNA: TGTGCCAGCGGGGGGACCGGATTGTATCAGCCCCAGCATTTT; CDR3 protein: CASGGTGLYQPQHF
J gene: TRBJ2-1; D gene: .; V gene: TRBV12-3/TRBV12-4; clone size: many; CDR3 DNA: TGTGCCAGCAGCTTCGCGGGTAATGAGCAGTTCTTC; CDR3 protein: CASSFAGNEQFF
J gene: TRBJ2-7; D gene: .; V gene: TRBV29-1; clone size: many; CDR3 DNA: TGCAGCGTTGAAGATTCCAGGGTAGGGCAGTACTTC; CDR3 protein: CSVEDSRVGQYF
J gene: TRBJ2-3; D gene: .; V gene: TRBV29-1; clone size: many; CDR3 DNA: TGCAGCGTTTCCCGACAGGTCACAGATACGCAGTATTTT; CDR3 protein: CSVSRQVTDTQYF
J gene: TRBJ2-3; D gene: TRBD2; V gene: TRBV7-2; clone size: many; CDR3 DNA: TGTGCCAGCAGTTTAGCGGGAGGCGGGGATACGCAGTATTTT; CDR3 protein: CASSLAGGGDTQYF
J gene: TRBJ1-5; D gene: .; V gene: TRBV5-1; clone size: .; CDR3 DNA: TGCGCCAGCAGCTTGAGTCCCGATCAGCCCCAGCATTTT; CDR3 protein: CASSLSPDQPQHF
J gene: TRBJ2-4; D gene: .; V gene: TRBV12-3/TRBV12-4; clone size: few; CDR3 DNA: TGTGCCAGCAGTTTGGGGGCCCGGTCAGTAGCCAAAAACATTCAGTACTTC; CDR3 protein: CASSLGARSVAKNIQYF
J gene: TRBJ2-7; D gene: TRBD2; V gene: TRBV20-1; clone size: many; CDR3 DNA: TGCAGTGCTAGTCCCTTCCCGCGGGAGATCCCTGAGCAGTACTTC; CDR3 protein: CSASPFPREIPEQYF
J gene: TRBJ2-2; D gene: TRBD1; V gene: TRBV6-5; clone size: .; CDR3 DNA: TGTGCCAGCAGTCGGGGGACAGGGCCCGGGGAGCTGTTTTTT; CDR3 protein: CASSRGTGPGELFF
J gene: TRBJ1-1; D gene: .; V gene: TRBV12-3/TRBV12-4; clone size: .; CDR3 DNA: TGTGCCAGCAGTTTAGGGGGGCCACCAACTGAAGCTTTCTTT; CDR3 protein: CASSLGGPPTEAFF
J gene: TRBJ2-2; D gene: .; V gene: TRBV6-4; clone size: .; CDR3 DNA: TGTGCCAGCAGTGAGGCGCGGTACACCTGGGAGCTGTTTTTT; CDR3 protein: CASSEARYTWELFF
J gene: TRBJ2-6; D gene: TRBD1; V gene: TRBV20-1; clone size: .; CDR3 DNA: TGCAGTGCACCGGACAGGGCTGGGGCCAACGTCCTGACTTTC; CDR3 protein: CSAPDRAGANVLTF
J gene: TRBJ2-2; D gene: TRBD2; V gene: TRBV19; clone size: .; CDR3 DNA: TGTGCCACCCTGGGACTAGCGGAACCTATGAACACCGGGGAGCTGTTTTTT; CDR3 protein: CATLGLAEPMNTGELFF
J gene: TRBJ2-7; D gene: .; V gene: TRBV4-3; clone size: few; CDR3 DNA: TGCGCCAGCAGCCAAGACCCCGGACTGAACTACGAGCAGTACTTC; CDR3 protein: CASSQDPGLNYEQYF
J gene: TRBJ2-5; D gene: TRBD1; V gene: TRBV5-1; clone size: few; CDR3 DNA: TGCGCCAGCAGCCTCCAGACAGGGGGGGAGACCCAGTACTTC; CDR3 protein: CASSLQTGGETQYF
J gene: TRBJ2-1; D gene: .; V gene: TRBV6-5; clone size: few; CDR3 DNA: TGTGCCAGCAGTTACTCGACGCGGGCTTCCTACAATGAGCAGTTCTTC; CDR3 protein: CASSYSTRASYNEQFF
J gene: TRBJ2-7; D gene: .; V gene: TRBV18; clone size: .; CDR3 DNA: TGTGCCAGCTCCCAAGAATCAGGGGTAGGATCCTACGAGCAGTACTTC; CDR3 protein: CASSQESGVGSYEQYF
J gene: TRBJ2-2; D gene: .; V gene: TRBV14; clone size: few; CDR3 DNA: TGTGCCAGCAGCCTCGGTTGGGAGCTGTTTTTT; CDR3 protein: CASSLGWELFF
J gene: TRBJ2-5; D gene: TRBD1; V gene: TRBV30; clone size: many; CDR3 DNA: TGTGCCTGGAGTCAGGACAGGGGGCGTGAGACCCAGTACTTC; CDR3 protein: CAWSQDRGRETQYF
J gene: TRBJ1-3; D gene: .; V gene: TRBV20-1; clone size: few; CDR3 DNA: TGCAGTGCTAGCCATTCTATGGGAAACACCATATATTTT; CDR3 protein: CSASHSMGNTIYF
J gene: TRBJ2-3; D gene: .; V gene: TRBV9; clone size: few; CDR3 DNA: TGTGCCAGCAGCGTGAGCCCTAGCGCCTACACAGATACGCAGTATTTT; CDR3 protein: CASSVSPSAYTDTQYF
J gene: TRBJ2-1; D gene: TRBD2; V gene: TRBV27; clone size: few; CDR3 DNA: TGTGCCAGCAGTTTATCGAGCGGGACTACATACAATGAGCAGTTCTTC; CDR3 protein: CASSLSSGTTYNEQFF
J gene: TRBJ2-1; D gene: .; V gene: TRBV7-6; clone size: .; CDR3 DNA: TGTGCCAGCAGCTTCGCCCACTATGAGCAGTTCTTC; CDR3 protein: CASSFAHYEQFF
J gene: TRBJ2-7; D gene: .; V gene: TRBV29-1; clone size: many; CDR3 DNA: TGCAGCGCCCGGACCGGGCCCTACGAGCAGTACTTC; CDR3 protein: CSARTGPYEQYF
J gene: TRBJ2-7; D gene: .; V gene: TRBV27; clone size: many; CDR3 DNA: TGTGCCAGCGGGGCCGGGACCAACTACGAGCAGTACTTC; CDR3 protein: CASGAGTNYEQYF
J gene: TRBJ1-3; D gene: TRBD1; V gene: TRBV12-3/TRBV12-4; clone size: few; CDR3 DNA: TGTGCCACACAAAGGACAGGTGGCCGGAACACCATATATTTT; CDR3 protein: CATQRTGGRNTIYF
J gene: TRBJ2-5; D gene: TRBD2; V gene: TRBV13; clone size: many; CDR3 DNA: TGTGCCAGCAGCTTTAGCGGGAGGGGAGAGACCCAGTACTTC; CDR3 protein: CASSFSGRGETQYF
J gene: TRBJ2-5; D gene: .; V gene: TRBV12-3/TRBV12-4; clone size: few; CDR3 DNA: TGTGCCAGCAGTCATTTGGACGAGAAAGAGACCCAGTACTTC; CDR3 protein: CASSHLDEKETQYF
J gene: TRBJ2-2; D gene: TRBD2; V gene: TRBV6-4; clone size: many; CDR3 DNA: TGTGCCAGCAAGCGGTTGTTCCCCGGGACTAGCGGGAGGGAGGTCACCGGGGAGCTGTTTTTT; CDR3 protein: CASKRLFPGTSGREVTGELFF
J gene: TRBJ2-2; D gene: .; V gene: TRBV5-5; clone size: .; CDR3 DNA: TGTGCCAGCAGCTTATACGTAGCTCCGGGATCGGGCACCGGGGAGCTGTTTTTT; CDR3 protein: CASSLYVAPGSGTGELFF
J gene: TRBJ1-1; D gene: TRBD1; V gene: TRBV27; clone size: many; CDR3 DNA: TGTGCCAGCAGTTCAGGGGGTATGACTGAAGCTTTCTTT; CDR3 protein: CASSSGGMTEAFF
J gene: TRBJ2-2; D gene: .; V gene: TRBV6-5; clone size: .; CDR3 DNA: TGTGCCAGCAGTTACTCGACCACCACGCCGGCCGGGGAGCTGTTTTTT; CDR3 protein: CASSYSTTTPAGELFF
J gene: TRBJ1-3; D gene: .; V gene: TRBV12-3/TRBV12-4; clone size: .; CDR3 DNA: TGTGCCAGCATTCTGCCCGGAAACACCATATATTTT; CDR3 protein: CASILPGNTIYF
J gene: TRBJ1-3; D gene: .; V gene: TRBV28; clone size: few; CDR3 DNA: TGTGCCAGCAGTTCGGGGAGACAGCGGAGGAACACCATATATTTT; CDR3 protein: CASSSGRQRRNTIYF
J gene: TRBJ2-7; D gene: .; V gene: TRBV5-7; clone size: few; CDR3 DNA: TGTGCCATCAGCTTCGGAACTAGCTACGAGCAGTACTTC; CDR3 protein: CAISFGTSYEQYF
J gene: TRBJ1-2; D gene: TRBD1; V gene: TRBV7-3; clone size: .; CDR3 DNA: TGTGCCAGCACCTTAACCCGAAACCCGGGACAGGGTGTACATGGCTACACCTTC; CDR3 protein: CASTLTRNPGQGVHGYTF
J gene: TRBJ2-5; D gene: .; V gene: TRBV7-9; clone size: few; CDR3 DNA: TGTGCCAGCAGCCTTCTACAGGGTGGAGGAGAGACCCAGTACTTC; CDR3 protein: CASSLLQGGGETQYF
J gene: TRBJ2-7; D gene: .; V gene: TRBV6-5; clone size: many; CDR3 DNA: TGTGCCAGCAGACCGGGACTCTCCTACGAGCAGTACTTC; CDR3 protein: CASRPGLSYEQYF
J gene: TRBJ1-1; D gene: .; V gene: TRBV10-3; clone size: .; CDR3 DNA: TGTGCCATCAGGGGGGACCGGGAAGGCGGCACTGAAGCTTTCTTT; CDR3 protein: CAIRGDREGGTEAFF
J gene: TRBJ2-3; D gene: .; V gene: TRBV25-1; clone size: .; CDR3 DNA: TGTGCCAGCAGTGAACGGGTCAGGGGAAACTTGGATACGCAGTATTTT; CDR3 protein: CASSERVRGNLDTQYF
J gene: TRBJ2-2; D gene: .; V gene: TRBV3-1; clone size: few; CDR3 DNA: TGTGCCAGCAGCCAAGATAGACTAGGTGAACCCGAGCTGTTTTTT; CDR3 protein: CASSQDRLGEPELFF
J gene: TRBJ2-5; D gene: TRBD2; V gene: TRBV4-3; clone size: many; CDR3 DNA: TGCGCCAGCAGCCAAGAGATCGCTAGCGGGATAGAGACCCAGTACTTC; CDR3 protein: CASSQEIASGIETQYF
J gene: TRBJ2-2; D gene: TRBD2; V gene: TRBV9; clone size: .; CDR3 DNA: TGTGCCAGCAGCGTAGTAGCGGGGTACGCCGGGGAGCTGTTTTTT; CDR3 protein: CASSVVAGYAGELFF
J gene: TRBJ1-5; D gene: .; V gene: TRBV12-3/TRBV12-4; clone size: few; CDR3 DNA: TGTGCCAGCAGTTTAGGAGGGAAGTTTAGCAATCAGCCCCAGCATTTT; CDR3 protein: CASSLGGKFSNQPQHF
J gene: TRBJ2-1; D gene: TRBD2; V gene: TRBV11-1; clone size: .; CDR3 DNA: TGTGCCAGCAGTCGGCTAGCGGGATCTACCAGCTCCTACAATGAGCAGTTCTTC; CDR3 protein: CASSRLAGSTSSYNEQFF
J gene: TRBJ1-5; D gene: .; V gene: TRBV15; clone size: .; CDR3 DNA: TGTGCCACCAGCAGAGATCTCGGACGGCGAAATCAGCCCCAGCATTTT; CDR3 protein: CATSRDLGRRNQPQHF
J gene: TRBJ2-7; D gene: TRBD1; V gene: TRBV5-6; clone size: few; CDR3 DNA: TGTGCCAGCAGCTTGCAGCAGGGGGTAAATGGCGAGCAGTACTTC; CDR3 protein: CASSLQQGVNGEQYF
J gene: TRBJ2-7; D gene: .; V gene: TRBV29-1; clone size: few; CDR3 DNA: TGCAGCGTGTCCCCAGGGGCTGGCGAGCAGTACTTC; CDR3 protein: CSVSPGAGEQYF
J gene: TRBJ2-7; D gene: .; V gene: TRBV6-2/TRBV6-3; clone size: .; CDR3 DNA: TGTGCCAGCAGAGACGGCTACGAGCAGTACTTC; CDR3 protein: CASRDGYEQYF
J gene: TRBJ2-1; D gene: .; V gene: TRBV20-1; clone size: .; CDR3 DNA: TGCAGTGCTAGGGGCCCTAATTATGAGCAGTTCTTC; CDR3 protein: CSARGPNYEQFF
J gene: TRBJ1-1; D gene: .; V gene: TRBV27; clone size: .; CDR3 DNA: TGTTCCAGCAGTCCTCAGGGAATCCCTGAAGCTTTCTTT; CDR3 protein: CSSSPQGIPEAFF
J gene: TRBJ2-1; D gene: .; V gene: TRBV24-1; clone size: many; CDR3 DNA: TGTGCCACCAGTGATTTGTGGGGGCCAAACAATGAGCAGTTCTTC; CDR3 protein: CATSDLWGPNNEQFF
J gene: TRBJ1-3; D gene: .; V gene: TRBV4-1; clone size: .; CDR3 DNA: TGCGCCAGCAGCCACAATGCAGGGTACTCTGGAAACACCATATATTTT; CDR3 protein: CASSHNAGYSGNTIYF
J gene: TRBJ2-7; D gene: .; V gene: TRBV2; clone size: many; CDR3 DNA: TGTGCCAGCAGCGTCCTCCCGGGAGCTTACGAGCAGTACTTC; CDR3 protein: CASSVLPGAYEQYF